A few counts support the clone carrying this T cell receptor (beta chain). V was trimmed by 0 bases and J by 2 bases, leaving 5 bases between them. CDR1 SGHNT and CDR2 YYREEE come from the germline V gene (reference sequence). This CDR3 is 13 amino acids long. This sample is part of a study of blood T cell repertoires in COVID-19. Study-level background: Collection of acute and convalescent COVID-19 samples took place in the United States, Italy and Spain. T cells, B-cell-depleted T cells, or PBMCs provided the cDNA or gDNA that served as material.

Original processing methods: Nucleated cell counts were estimated from reference gene primer amplification. Clones were read by immunoSEQ multiplex PCR, and TCRdb kept only the in-frame ones, dropping some. The V and J calls and clone size were taken over from that table, and D and trimming were inferred from the DNA. The sample holds about 130,000 clones, around 87% seen once. Sequences were obtained from peripheral blood. This receptor was identified in a woman aged 55-70 years with acute or convalescent COVID-19. The genes are TRBV5-4 and TRBJ1-2, with D uncertain. CDR3 residues: CASSLDTNYGYTF. CDR3 DNA: TGTGCCAGCAGCTTGGACACAAACTATGGCTACACCTTC.